This T cell receptor beta chain was profiled in a study of shared clonotypes between healthy human individuals (dated by TCRdb to about 2020). Regarding the research as a whole: The cohort comprised a couple of women and a few men aged 18 to 49 years. Per donor, three plates each were used for CD4 naive and CD4 memory, two for CD8 naive, and one for CD8 memory. To estimate repertoire size and how much clonotypes are shared between individuals, the study performed deep sequencing of blood TCR repertoires from about five healthy adults. Different laboratories and diverse techniques were used to prepare libraries and sequence TCR repertoires, to increase sequencing depth and limit assay-specific biases. Each donor's leukapheresis produced roughly between about 0.8 and 8.9 billion PBMCs.

CD8 naive samples consisted of CD45RO-negative cells that were positively selected for CCR7, yielding a CD45RA+CCR7+ population without TemRA cells. Healthy HIV-negative adults with no recently reported acute infections or vaccinations were included as donors. Every donor was a Caucasian adult residing in Nashville, Tennessee, USA. Blood was obtained by leukapheresis, after which PBMCs were separated by Ficoll-Histopaque density gradient centrifugation and cryopreserved in liquid nitrogen vapor phase. Analytical flow cytometry was used to check the purity and quantity of every magnetically sorted T cell population. Each sorted fraction had its genomic DNA isolated and then quantified by UV absorbance on a Nanodrop 2000c. TCR CDR3 regions were amplified from genomic DNA by multiplex PCR using the deep immunoSEQ assay. Extracted genomic DNA from each cell subset was distributed evenly across all wells of several immunoSEQ 96-well plates, and each plate was treated as a replicate. For sorted subsets, around 200 ng genomic DNA, equal to about 30,000 T cell genomes, was loaded into each replicate PCR. Purified libraries were quantified with a Qubit 3.0 fluorometer, sized on a Bioanalyzer 2100, and re-quantified with the KAPA Library Quantification kit. Each immunoSEQ 96-well plate was sequenced on its own single-read 150-cycle Illumina NextSeq 550 flow cell. For the original study's pipeline: Because the immunoSEQ output held only junctional sequences and lacked quality scores, the filtering could not match the filtering applied to full-length reads. Sequences were annotated with PyIR, a Python wrapper for IgBLAST v1.9, and V/J genes and CDR3 were assigned using IMGT germline references. Reads were filtered out if the reads had weak V/J assignments (E-value above 1e-6), no CDR3, stop codons, out-of-frame junctions, or ambiguous translated residues. V3J clonotypes were defined by identical inferred V gene, J gene, and CDR3 amino acid sequence. The percentage overlap between two repertoires was calculated by dividing the number of shared unique clonotypes by the size of the smaller repertoire. Repertoire richness was assessed with RTK rarefaction, the Chao1 estimator, and Recon v2.1 estimates of unobserved clonotypes. Generation probabilities for all TCRbeta clonotypes obtained by the gDNA method from a handful of donors were computed using OLGA. In its TCRdb copy, this immuneACCESS table keeps in-frame sequences only and misses some clones. Where compared with another copy, unresolved V genes explain less than half of these, and the others have no known cause. From that table come the V and J calls and clone size; the DNA was used to work out D and trimming. In all, the sample holds about 750,000 clones, and 90% to 95% of those were seen once. The ten largest clones take up around 24% of the sample.

On the study overall, not on this receptor specifically: Only blood was sampled, and tissue TCR repertoires likely differ from those in blood. Incomplete sequencing was indicated by rarefaction of sorted-subset datasets, despite the large sequencing depth. Because the study included only a small number of donors, the genetic and exposure-history diversity represented was limited. About 4.5% of naive CD4, 3.5% of naive CD8, about 2.4% of memory CD4, and about 0.4% of memory CD8 clonotypes were shared across four donors. Higher generation probabilities were observed for clonotypes shared by all four sorted-subset donors than for non-shared clonotypes. Pairwise subsampling led to the expectation that sequencing depth would affect the degree of clonotype sharing among donors. Larger estimated clonotype richness was generally found for naive subsets than for memory subsets.

The CDR3, cysteine through phenylalanine, is 14 amino acids long. The read is trimmed to its CDR3 DNA, 42 bases read in frame from base 1. Per the germline V gene, WSHSY is the CDR1 and SAAADI is the CDR2. The germline V and J ends show losses of 8 bases and 1 base respectively, and no gene match explains 7 bases of the junction. Of note for this clone: The antigen this receptor binds is unknown. One base away there is no much larger clone; base qualities are not given.

Sequences were obtained from naive CD8+ T cells sorted from blood. Interpreted using the paper, the cell subset or site label stands for: CD45RA+CCR7+. The sequence joins TRBV10-2 to TRBJ2-7; 8 middle bases align to TRBD1. The clonotype was recovered from a man aged 25 to 40 in good health. This receptor has the CDR3 CASYRTGSSYEQYF. The DNA sequence reads TGCGCCAGCTACAGGACAGGGAGTTCCTACGAGCAGTACTTC.